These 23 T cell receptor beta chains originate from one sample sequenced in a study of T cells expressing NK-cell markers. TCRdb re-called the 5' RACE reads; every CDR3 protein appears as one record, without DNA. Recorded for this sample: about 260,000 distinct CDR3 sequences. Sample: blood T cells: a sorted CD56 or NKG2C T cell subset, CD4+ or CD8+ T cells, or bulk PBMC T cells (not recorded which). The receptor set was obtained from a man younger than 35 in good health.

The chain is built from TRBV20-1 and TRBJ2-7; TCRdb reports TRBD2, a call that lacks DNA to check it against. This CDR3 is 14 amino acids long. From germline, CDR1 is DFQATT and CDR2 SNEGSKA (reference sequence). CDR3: CSASGQGQSNEQYF.

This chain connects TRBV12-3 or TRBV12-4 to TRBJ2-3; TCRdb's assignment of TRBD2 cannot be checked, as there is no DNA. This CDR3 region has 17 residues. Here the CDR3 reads CASTNTMNSGSSDTQYF.

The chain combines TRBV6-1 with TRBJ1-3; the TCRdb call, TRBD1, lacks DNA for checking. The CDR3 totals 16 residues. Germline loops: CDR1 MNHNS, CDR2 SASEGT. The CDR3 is CASSANPGPSGNTIYF.

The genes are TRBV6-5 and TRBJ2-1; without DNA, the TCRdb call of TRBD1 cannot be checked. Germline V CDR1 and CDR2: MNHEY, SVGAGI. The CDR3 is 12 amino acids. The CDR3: CASRRTGNEQFF.

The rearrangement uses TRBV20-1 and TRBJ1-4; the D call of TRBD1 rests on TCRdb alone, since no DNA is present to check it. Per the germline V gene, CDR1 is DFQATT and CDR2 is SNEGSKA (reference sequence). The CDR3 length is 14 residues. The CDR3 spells CSARVSGGFEKLFF.

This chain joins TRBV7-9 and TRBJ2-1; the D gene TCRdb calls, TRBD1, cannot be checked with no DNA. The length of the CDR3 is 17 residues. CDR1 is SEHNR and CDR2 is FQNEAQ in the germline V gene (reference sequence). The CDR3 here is CASSSRPNSFSYNEQFF.

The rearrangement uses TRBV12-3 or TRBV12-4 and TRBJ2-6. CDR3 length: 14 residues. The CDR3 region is CASSFQSWANVLTF.

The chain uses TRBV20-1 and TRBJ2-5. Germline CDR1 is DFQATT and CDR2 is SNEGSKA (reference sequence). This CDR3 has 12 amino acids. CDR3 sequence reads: CSYYVLQETQYF.

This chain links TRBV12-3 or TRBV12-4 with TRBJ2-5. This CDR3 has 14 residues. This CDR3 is CASSLDGQSVTQYF.

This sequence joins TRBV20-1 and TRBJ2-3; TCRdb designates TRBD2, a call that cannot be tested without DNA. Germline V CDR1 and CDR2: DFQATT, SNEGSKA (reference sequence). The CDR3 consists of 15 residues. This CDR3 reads CSARDRREVADTQYF.

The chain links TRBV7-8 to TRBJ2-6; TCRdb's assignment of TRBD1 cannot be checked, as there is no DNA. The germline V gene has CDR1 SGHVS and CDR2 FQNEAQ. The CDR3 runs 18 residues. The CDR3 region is CASTADGTGDSGANVLTF.

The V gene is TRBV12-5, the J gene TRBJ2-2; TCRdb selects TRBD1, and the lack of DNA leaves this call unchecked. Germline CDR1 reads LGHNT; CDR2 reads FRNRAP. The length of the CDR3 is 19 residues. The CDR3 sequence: CASGLRQGTSGANTGELFF.

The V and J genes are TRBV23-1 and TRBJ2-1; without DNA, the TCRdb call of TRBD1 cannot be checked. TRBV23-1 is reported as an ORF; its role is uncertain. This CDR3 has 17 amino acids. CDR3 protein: CASSQTHRGLSYNEQFF.

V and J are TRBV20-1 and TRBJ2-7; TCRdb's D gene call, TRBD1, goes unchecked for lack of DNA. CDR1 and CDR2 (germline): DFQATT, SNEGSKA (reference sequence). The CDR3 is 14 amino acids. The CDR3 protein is CSAPDREAPYEQYF.

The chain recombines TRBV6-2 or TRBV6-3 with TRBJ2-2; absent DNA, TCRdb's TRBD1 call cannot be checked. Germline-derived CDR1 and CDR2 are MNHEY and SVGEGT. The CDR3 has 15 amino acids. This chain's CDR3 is CASRNNRGRGGELFF.

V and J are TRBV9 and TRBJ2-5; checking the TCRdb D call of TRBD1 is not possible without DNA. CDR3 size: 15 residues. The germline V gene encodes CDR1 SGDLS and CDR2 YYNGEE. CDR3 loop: CASSVPGGGVETQYF. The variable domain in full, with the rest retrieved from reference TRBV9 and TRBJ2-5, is DSGVTQTPKHLITATGQRVTLRCSPRSGDLSVYWYQQSLDQGLQFLIQYYNGEERAKGNILERFSAQQFPDLHSELNLSSLELGDSALYFCASSVPGGGVETQYFGPGTRLLVL.

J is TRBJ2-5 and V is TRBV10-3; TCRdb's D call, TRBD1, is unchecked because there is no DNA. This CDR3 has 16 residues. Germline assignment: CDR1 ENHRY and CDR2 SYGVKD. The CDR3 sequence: CAISEVSGRGEETQYF.

The CDR3 region is CASQSGRNEQFF. The chain combines TRBV7-9 with TRBJ2-1; the TCRdb D gene call, TRBD2, has no DNA to confirm it. This CDR3 contains 12 residues. In germline, CDR1 is SEHNR, CDR2 FQNEAQ (reference sequence).

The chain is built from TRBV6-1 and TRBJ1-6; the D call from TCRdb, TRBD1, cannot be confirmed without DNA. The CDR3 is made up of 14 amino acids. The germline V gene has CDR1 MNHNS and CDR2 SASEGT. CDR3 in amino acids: CASKGAAKNSPLHF.

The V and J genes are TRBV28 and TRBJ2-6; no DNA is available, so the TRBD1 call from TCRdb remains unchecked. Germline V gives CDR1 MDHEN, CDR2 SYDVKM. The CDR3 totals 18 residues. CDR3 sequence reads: CASSTTGKWLSGANVLTF.

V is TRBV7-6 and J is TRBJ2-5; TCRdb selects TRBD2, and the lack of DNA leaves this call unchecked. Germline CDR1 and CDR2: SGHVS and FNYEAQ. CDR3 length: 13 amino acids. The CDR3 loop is CASGDLEEETQYF.

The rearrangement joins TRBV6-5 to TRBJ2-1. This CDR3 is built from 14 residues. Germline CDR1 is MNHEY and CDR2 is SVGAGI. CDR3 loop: CASSFGSSYNEQFF.

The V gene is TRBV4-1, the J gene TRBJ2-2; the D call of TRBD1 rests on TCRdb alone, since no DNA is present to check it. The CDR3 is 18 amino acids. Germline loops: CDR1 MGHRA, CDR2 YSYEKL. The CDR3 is CASSPTGQGSSGTGELFF.